Listed below are T cell receptor beta chains from one sample, sequenced in a study of T cells in Graves' hyperthyroidism and ophthalmopathy. MiXCR was run by TCRdb on the multiplex PCR reads, yielding one entry per CDR3 protein. The sample yields approximately 530,000 distinct CDR3 sequences, around 20% seen once. Material for sequencing was blood. The receptors were gathered from a man in his forties or fifties with Graves' ophthalmopathy. Each CDR3 is given with its conserved first and last residue. The order of the fields is clone size, D gene, V gene, J gene, CDR3 protein, CDR3 DNA. D genes are given only for firm matches. For some rows the clone size is stated as once, few or many, or as a class when expanded; others skip it.

>-|-|TRBV4-1|TRBJ1-5
CASSQVGFGAQPQHF
TGCGCCAGCAGCCAAGTGGGGTTTGGGGCCCAGCCCCAGCATTTT
>many|-|TRBV2|TRBJ2-1
CASSEGQFNNEQFF
TGTGCCAGCAGTGAAGGACAATTTAACAATGAGCAGTTCTTC
>many|TRBD2|TRBV11-2|TRBJ2-1
CASSSLAGGPGGEQFF
TGTGCCAGCAGCTCTCTAGCGGGGGGGCCTGGGGGTGAGCAGTTCTTC
>many|TRBD1|TRBV5-1|TRBJ2-7
CASSSGGQGSYEQYF
TGCGCCAGCAGCTCCGGGGGACAGGGGTCCTACGAGCAGTACTTC
>-|-|TRBV6-1|TRBJ2-5
CASRHMAQETQYF
TGTGCCAGCCGTCACATGGCGCAAGAGACCCAGTACTTC
>-|TRBD1|TRBV6-9|TRBJ1-4
CASSSLSGQLNEKLFF
TGTGCCAGCAGTTCCTTATCGGGACAGCTTAATGAAAAACTGTTTTTT
>-|TRBD1|TRBV2|TRBJ1-2
CASGGQSYGYTF
TGTGCCAGCGGGGGACAGAGCTATGGCTACACCTTC
>many|TRBD1|TRBV5-1|TRBJ1-1
CASSSLLTGGNTEAFF
TGCGCCAGCAGCTCTTTATTGACAGGGGGGAACACTGAAGCTTTCTTT
>few|-|TRBV28|TRBJ1-1
CASSGPLTEAFF
TGTGCCAGCAGCGGGCCACTCACTGAAGCTTTCTTT
>many|-|TRBV18|TRBJ2-3
CASSPRAGISTDTQYF
TGTGCCAGCTCACCACGGGCAGGTATCAGCACAGATACGCAGTATTTT
>few|TRBD1|TRBV5-6|TRBJ1-2
CASSLTGGAEGYTF
TGTGCCAGCAGCTTGACAGGGGGCGCCGAGGGCTACACCTTC
>-|-|TRBV11-1|TRBJ2-1
CASSSPAVGPSYNEQFF
TGTGCCAGCAGCTCCCCGGCGGTAGGCCCCTCCTACAATGAGCAGTTCTTC
>-|TRBD2|TRBV20-1|TRBJ2-1
CSARTTSGGAGEQFF
TGCAGTGCTAGAACTACTAGCGGGGGGGCCGGTGAGCAGTTCTTC
>-|-|TRBV29-1|TRBJ2-2
CSGQGPGELFF
TGCAGCGGGCAGGGCCCCGGGGAGCTGTTTTTT
>many|-|TRBV3-1|TRBJ1-1
CASSQKGVTEAFF
TGTGCCAGCAGCCAAAAGGGGGTCACTGAAGCTTTCTTT
>many|TRBD2|TRBV12-3/TRBV12-4|TRBJ2-1
CASSRSGGAAVNNEQFF
TGTGCCAGCAGCCGTAGCGGGGGGGCCGCCGTCAACAATGAGCAGTTCTTC
>-|-|TRBV20-1|TRBJ2-1
CSASGELGEQFF
TGCAGTGCTAGTGGAGAATTAGGTGAGCAGTTCTTC
>-|TRBD2|TRBV10-3|TRBJ2-3
CAISDTHRLAGAYTQYF
TGTGCCATCAGTGACACCCATCGACTAGCGGGAGCCTATACGCAGTATTTT
>few|-|TRBV20-1|TRBJ2-5
CSAGKGETQYF
TGCAGTGCCGGGAAGGGGGAGACCCAGTACTTC
>many|TRBD2|TRBV3-1|TRBJ2-7
CASSREGSSYEQYF
TGTGCCAGCAGCCGGGAGGGGAGCTCCTACGAGCAGTACTTC
>-|-|TRBV20-1|TRBJ2-2
CSALSHTGELFF
TGCAGTGCGCTTAGCCACACCGGGGAGCTGTTTTTT
>few|-|TRBV11-2|TRBJ2-5
CASSLPASQETQYF
TGTGCCAGCAGCTTACCGGCTAGCCAAGAGACCCAGTACTTC
>-|-|TRBV4-2|TRBJ2-1
CASSQVLEYNEQFF
TGTGCCAGCAGCCAAGTATTGGAATACAATGAGCAGTTCTTC
>-|TRBD2|TRBV12-3/TRBV12-4|TRBJ2-5
CASSSRLAETQYF
TGTGCCAGCAGTTCTAGACTAGCGGAGACCCAGTACTTC
>-|-|TRBV6-1|TRBJ1-3
CASSERTARDTIYF
TGTGCCAGCAGTGAACGGACGGCCAGGGACACCATATATTTT
>once|TRBD2|TRBV7-2|TRBJ2-1
CASSSGTSGSFDEQFF
TGTGCCAGCAGCTCCGGGACTAGCGGGAGTTTCGATGAGCAGTTCTTC
>many|-|TRBV28|TRBJ1-2
CASSFVGVAYGYTF
TGTGCCAGCAGTTTTGTAGGTGTAGCCTATGGCTACACCTTC